The 27 T cell receptor beta chains below were found in one sample sequenced in a study of technical replicates of blood from several donors. Here immunoSEQ multiplex PCR was the method, and the copy in TCRdb shows in-frame clones only, minus some. The profile covers 60,000 or so clones, with almost 97% appearing a single time and over 0.15% taken by the ten largest. Sequences were obtained from T cells isolated from PBMCs. The source of these receptors is a human donor in good health.

The rearrangement uses TRBV4-1 and TRBJ2-5; 15 bases align to TRBD2. There are 16 residues in the CDR3. Germline lookup yields CDR1 MGHRA and CDR2 YSYEKL. V lost 3 bases and J lost 6; bases outside the gene matches: 5. CDR3: CASSHLGLAGGKTQYF. The CDR3 region has the DNA TGCGCCAGCAGCCACCTGGGACTAGCGGGAGGAAAGACCCAGTACTTC.

V usage is TRBV5-4 and J usage is TRBJ1-1; D not resolved. Germline V CDR1 and CDR2: SGHNT, YYREEE (reference sequence). Trimming removed 4 bases from V and 2 bases from J, with 9 bases in between. The CDR3 runs 13 residues. The CDR3 DNA sequence: TGTGCCAGCAGCCTCCTCGTAAACACTGAAGCTTTCTTT. This gives the protein CASSLLVNTEAFF.

The chain uses TRBV7-2 and TRBJ1-4; D may be TRBD1 (6 bases). Per germline, CDR1 SGHTA and CDR2 FQGNSA. Trimming cost V 5 bases and J 8 bases, with 12 bases left between them. The CDR3 length is 13 residues. CDR3 in DNA: TGTGCCAGCAGCCCAGGGGTAAAAGAAAAACTGTTTTTT. Translation: CASSPGVKEKLFF.

The V call is TRBV7-9, the J call TRBJ1-1, with TRBD1 matching 7 bases. The germline CDR1 and CDR2 sequences are SEHNR and FQNEAQ (reference sequence). This CDR3 region has 17 residues. V lost 2 bases to trimming and J lost 0 bases; unmatched junction nucleotides: 9. The CDR3 protein is CASSLTQGEYMNTEAFF. In DNA form, the CDR3 reads TGTGCCAGCAGCTTAACTCAGGGGGAATACATGAACACTGAAGCTTTCTTT.

The chain uses TRBV6-1 and TRBJ1-1; D not certain. Germline CDR1 and CDR2: MNHNS and SASEGT. Trimming pared 9 bases from V and 2 bases from J, leaving 19 bases between. The CDR3 is made up of 15 amino acids. DNA of the CDR3: TGTGCCAGTCATAGCCGAATAGACTTTAACACTGAAGCTTTCTTT. Its translation: CASHSRIDFNTEAFF.

The chain carries TRBV14 and TRBJ2-1; D remains unclear. This CDR3 has 13 residues. Germline V gives CDR1 SGHDN, CDR2 FVKESK. V lost 0 bases and J lost 10, with 10 bases in between. CDR3 in amino acids: CASSQDIALEQFF. The DNA for the CDR3 is TGTGCCAGCAGCCAAGATATTGCGCTAGAGCAGTTCTTC.

The CDR3 nucleotides read TGTGCCAGCAGCGTTGGGACAGGGACCGGAAACACCATATATTTT. Protein: CASSVGTGTGNTIYF. The rearrangement joins TRBV9 to TRBJ1-3, with 9 bases matching TRBD1. The CDR3 is 15 amino acids. Germline CDR1 and CDR2: SGDLS and YYNGEE. The J segment lost 4 bases and the V segment lost 2 bases, leaving 4 bases of the junction unmatched.

The V call is TRBV11-3, the J call TRBJ2-1; the D is unclear. This CDR3 is 13 amino acids long. The V gene's germline CDR1 is SGHNT and CDR2 YENEEA. Trimming shortened V by 1 base and J by 4 bases, and 5 bases separated the two germline ends. CDR3 loop: CASSLGLYNEQFF. DNA of the CDR3: TGTGCCAGCAGCTTAGGGCTGTACAATGAGCAGTTCTTC.

The chain is built from TRBV6-5 and TRBJ1-2; possibly TRBD1 for D (5 bases). The CDR3 has 16 residues. The V and J ends lost 2 bases and 5 bases respectively, with 18 bases between them. Germline lookup yields CDR1 MNHEY and CDR2 SVGAGI. The CDR3 DNA follows: TGTGCCAGCAGTTACAGCCCTGGCCCTAAGGGGTATGGCTACACCTTC. It translates to CASSYSPGPKGYGYTF.

This chain connects TRBV19 to TRBJ2-7, with 9 positions matching TRBD1. CDR1 is LNHDA, CDR2 SQIVND, per germline (reference sequence). V dropped 4 bases and J dropped 6; count of bases not matched to a gene: 7. This CDR3 contains 14 residues. The CDR3: CASSTGQGGAEQYF. The CDR3 DNA reads as TGTGCCAGTAGTACGGGACAGGGAGGAGCCGAGCAGTACTTC.

The chain recombines TRBV6-1 with TRBJ1-2, with 8 positions matching TRBD1. The germline gives CDR1 MNHNS, CDR2 SASEGT. The CDR3 loop spans 15 amino acids. The V segment lost 3 bases and the J segment 0 bases; nucleotides outside the gene matches: 3. The CDR3 sequence: CASSERTGPNYGYTF. For the CDR3, the DNA is TGTGCCAGCAGTGAGAGGACAGGGCCTAACTATGGCTACACCTTC.

The chain recombines TRBV14 with TRBJ2-3; weak D call: TRBD1 (6 bases). CDR3 length equals 16 residues. Germline V CDR1 and CDR2: SGHDN, FVKESK. V was shortened by 2 bases and J by 2 bases, with 14 bases between the two germline ends. The CDR3 here is CASSQFWGPDTDTQYF. CDR3 sequence (DNA): TGTGCCAGCAGCCAATTCTGGGGGCCGGACACAGATACGCAGTATTTT.

The rearrangement links TRBV2 to TRBJ2-5; 9 bases fit TRBD1. Germline lookup yields CDR1 SNHLY and CDR2 FYNNEI. This CDR3 has 12 amino acids. With 7 bases clipped from V and 5 bases from J, the junction kept 2 bases outside the gene matches. Here the CDR3 reads CASTGTGETQYF. CDR3 nucleotide sequence: TGTGCCAGCACCGGGACAGGGGAGACCCAGTACTTC. The full variable domain, completed using reference TRBV2 and TRBJ2-5, is EPEVTQTPSHQVTQMGQEVILRCVPISNHLYFYWYRQILGQKVEFLVSFYNNEISEKSEIFDDQFSVERPDGSNFTLKIRSTKLEDSAMYFCASTGTGETQYFGPGTRLLVL.

The chain is built from TRBV7-8 and TRBJ1-2, with TRBD1 matching over 8 bases. Germline CDR1 SGHVS, CDR2 FQNEAQ. V lost 1 base to trimming and J lost 4 bases; unmatched junction nucleotides: 14. The CDR3 runs to 18 residues. The CDR3 DNA follows: TGTGCCAGCAGCTTAGGATCGTCAGGGGGCTCAATCCCCTATGGCTACACCTTC. Its translation: CASSLGSSGGSIPYGYTF. Together with reference TRBV7-8 and TRBJ1-2, the CDR3 gives the full variable domain: GAGVSQSPRYKVAKRGQDVALRCDPISGHVSLFWYQQALGQGPEFLTYFQNEAQLDKSGLPSDRFFAERPEGSVSTLKIQRTQQEDSAVYLCASSLGSSGGSIPYGYTFGSGTRLTVV.

The chain employs TRBV2 and TRBJ1-2, with unresolved D. Trimming took off 7 bases at V and 5 bases at J, with 17 bases between the two ends. Germline CDR1 and CDR2: SNHLY and FYNNEI. The CDR3 is 14 residues long. For the CDR3, the DNA is TGTGCCAGCAACCTAATTCCGCAAACGTATGGCTACACCTTC. Amino acids: CASNLIPQTYGYTF. The whole variable domain, filled in from reference TRBV2 and TRBJ1-2, reads EPEVTQTPSHQVTQMGQEVILRCVPISNHLYFYWYRQILGQKVEFLVSFYNNEISEKSEIFDDQFSVERPDGSNFTLKIRSTKLEDSAMYFCASNLIPQTYGYTFGSGTRLTVV.

The chain carries TRBV30 and TRBJ1-6, with 7 bases aligning to TRBD1. Germline loops: CDR1 GTSNPN, CDR2 SVGIG (reference sequence). The V segment lost 0 bases and the J segment 7 bases; nucleotides outside the gene matches: 15. The CDR3 runs to 18 residues. CDR3 amino acids: CAWSVVRTSGQVNSPLHF. The CDR3 DNA follows: TGTGCCTGGAGTGTAGTCCGGACCTCCGGACAGGTGAATTCACCCCTCCACTTT.

V gene TRBV14 combines with J gene TRBJ2-5; D possibly corresponds to TRBD2 (6 bases). Germline-derived CDR1 and CDR2 are SGHDN and FVKESK. This CDR3 region has 13 residues. V was pared by 6 bases and J by 0 bases, with 8 bases between. The CDR3 nucleotides are TGTGCCAGCAGTCGGGAGAACCAAGAGACCCAGTACTTC. It yields the protein CASSRENQETQYF.

The chain recombines TRBV6-6 with TRBJ2-7; TRBD1 matches at 7 bases. Germline CDR1 MNHNY, CDR2 SVGAGI (reference sequence). After removal of 5 bases from V and 3 bases from J, the junction contained 7 bases not matched to a gene. There are 14 residues in the CDR3. The CDR3 region is CASSTPGQLYEQYF. DNA for the CDR3: TGTGCCAGCAGTACCCCGGGACAGCTCTACGAGCAGTACTTC.

This clone was counted once. The chain couples TRBV5-1 to TRBJ1-1; the D gene is possibly TRBD1 (5 bases). The germline gives CDR1 SGHRS, CDR2 YFSETQ. V gave up 6 bases and J gave up 0 bases, with 12 bases separating them. The CDR3 loop spans 14 amino acids. CDR3 bases: TGCGCCAGCACCCTGGGGCACTTGAACACTGAAGCTTTCTTT. Protein sequence: CASTLGHLNTEAFF.

The V and J genes are TRBV2 and TRBJ2-2; possibly TRBD2 for D (5 bases). Germline V gives CDR1 SNHLY, CDR2 FYNNEI. CDR3 length equals 15 residues. V lost 8 bases, J lost 0 bases, and 13 bases lay in between. Here the CDR3 DNA reads TGTGCCAGCTTGGCGGAGGTAACGAACACCGGGGAGCTGTTTTTT. Protein sequence: CASLAEVTNTGELFF.

The rearrangement joins TRBV5-1 to TRBJ2-1; D perhaps matches TRBD1 (6 bases). The CDR3 has 15 residues. The V end was cut by 0 bases, the J end by 0 bases, with 7 bases between. Germline V gene sequence: CDR1 SGHRS, CDR2 YFSETQ. CDR3 protein: CASSLGGGSYNEQFF. Written as DNA, the CDR3 is TGCGCCAGCAGCTTGGGAGGGGGCTCCTACAATGAGCAGTTCTTC.

The chain combines TRBV11-2 with TRBJ2-5; D perhaps matches TRBD2 (6 bases). Germline V gene data show CDR1 as SGHAT and CDR2 as FQNNGV. This CDR3 has 15 residues. Trimming shortened V by 1 base and J by 2 bases, and 11 bases separated the two germline ends. In nucleotides, the CDR3 is TGTGCCAGCAGCTTAGCAAGCGGGTTTCAAGAGACCCAGTACTTC. Translating gives CASSLASGFQETQYF.

This clone was detected only once. The chain joins TRBV4-1 to TRBJ2-5; a weak D match, TRBD2 (5 bases). Germline CDR1 reads MGHRA; CDR2 reads YSYEKL. V lost 2 bases and J lost 5, with 18 bases in between. CDR3 length equals 16 residues. The chain's CDR3 is CASSQPPGPTGETQYF. CDR3 bases: TGCGCCAGCAGCCAACCCCCGGGCCCCACGGGGGAGACCCAGTACTTC.

The chain carries TRBV10-3 and TRBJ1-2, with 8 bases that match TRBD1. Germline V gene lookup returns CDR1 ENHRY and CDR2 SYGVKD. Trimming cost V 10 bases and J 8 bases; bases outside gene matches: 12. The CDR3 runs to 13 residues. CDR3 loop: CATNTAGGGGYTF. CDR3 DNA sequence: TGTGCCACGAATACCGCAGGGGGCGGAGGCTACACCTTC.

The chain has TRBV5-1 and TRBJ2-7; D not certain. This CDR3 contains 13 residues. Germline V gene lookup returns CDR1 SGHRS and CDR2 YFSETQ. V lost 1 base, J lost 3 bases, and 8 bases lay in between. The CDR3 DNA follows: TGCGCCAGCAGCTTGTCCTCCGGCTACGAGCAGTACTTC. Residues: CASSLSSGYEQYF. Complete variable domain (other parts from reference TRBV5-1 and TRBJ2-7): KAGVTQTPRYLIKTRGQQVTLSCSPISGHRSVSWYQQTPGQGLQFLFEYFSETQRNKGNFPGRFSGRQFSNSRSEMNVSTLELGDSALYLCASSLSSGYEQYFGPGTRLTVT.

The rearrangement uses TRBV28 and TRBJ2-4; 9 nucleotides match TRBD2. The V and J ends lost 7 bases and 1 base, in that order; junction bases with no gene match: 11. The CDR3 length is 17 residues. Per germline, CDR1 MDHEN and CDR2 SYDVKM. The CDR3 sequence: CASTGREGPRAKNIQYF. The DNA for the CDR3 is TGTGCCAGCACGGGGCGGGAGGGCCCTCGTGCCAAAAACATTCAGTACTTC. The full variable domain, in which reference TRBV28 and TRBJ2-4 provide the parts outside the CDR3, is DVKVTQSSRYLVKRTGEKVFLECVQDMDHENMFWYRQDPGLGLRLIYFSYDVKMKEKGDIPEGYSVSREKKERFSLILESASTNQTSMYLCASTGREGPRAKNIQYFGAGTRLSVL.

This rearrangement joins TRBV19 to TRBJ2-1; D might be TRBD2 (6 bases). From germline, CDR1 is LNHDA and CDR2 SQIVND (reference sequence). The CDR3 sequence is 14 residues long. V lost 3 bases and J 9 bases, leaving 15 bases between the germline ends. The CDR3 DNA sequence: TGTGCCAGTAGTATGGCCTCCGGGGGAGGTGAGCAGTTCTTC. Protein sequence: CASSMASGGGEQFF.